The present TCR beta chain was sequenced within a study of shared clonotypes between healthy human individuals. Study findings and constraints: A generally larger estimated richness was seen in naive subsets than in memory subsets. Depth was large, yet rarefaction showed that sorted-subset sequencing was incomplete.

V lost 4 bases, J lost 2 bases, and 13 bases lay in between. Germline V gives CDR1 SGDLS, CDR2 YYNGEE. The CDR3 is 14 amino acids. The protocol was immunoSEQ multiplex PCR, while the TCRdb copy is restricted to in-frame clones and leaves out a portion. The sample holds about 1.1 million clones, approximately 80% seen once. Notes on this clone: The antigen is undetermined.

CD45RA-negative memory and CD45RA+ naive subsets were split from the CD4+ cells. This receptor was taken from a man younger than 30 in good health. Some clones in this sample may be carry-over from other donors' samples. Input material: memory CD4+ T cells from PBMCs. The subset denotes: CD45RA-negative fraction. The chain is built from TRBV9 and TRBJ2-7, with TRBD1 as a possible D gene (5 bases). This chain's CDR3 is CASSLSGHPYEQYF. The CDR3 region has the DNA TGTGCCAGCAGCCTCTCCGGACACCCCTACGAGCAGTACTTC.